This TCR beta chain was recovered during a study of cytomegalovirus exposure and HLA in healthy donors. Amplification used 60 Vbeta primers and 13 Jbeta primers. Clones were sequenced by immunoSEQ multiplex PCR, and TCRdb holds only the in-frame ones, with some missing. This table has about 54,000 clones, approximately 78% appearing once. The V gene's germline CDR1 is SGDLS and CDR2 YYNGEE. J was trimmed by 9 bases and V by 3 bases; bases with no gene match: 9. The CDR3 totals 15 residues. This receptor was taken from a female donor in good health and CMV-seronegative. The material sequenced was PBMCs. The rearrangement joins TRBV9 to TRBJ2-1, with TRBD2 matching 10 bases. CDR3 sequence (DNA): TGTGCCAGCAGCGGACGAGCGGGGGGGGGCAGTGAGCAGTTCTTC. Residues: CASSGRAGGGSEQFF. Together with reference TRBV9 and TRBJ2-1, the CDR3 gives the full variable domain: DSGVTQTPKHLITATGQRVTLRCSPRSGDLSVYWYQQSLDQGLQFLIQYYNGEERAKGNILERFSAQQFPDLHSELNLSSLELGDSALYFCASSGRAGGGSEQFFGPGTRLTVL.